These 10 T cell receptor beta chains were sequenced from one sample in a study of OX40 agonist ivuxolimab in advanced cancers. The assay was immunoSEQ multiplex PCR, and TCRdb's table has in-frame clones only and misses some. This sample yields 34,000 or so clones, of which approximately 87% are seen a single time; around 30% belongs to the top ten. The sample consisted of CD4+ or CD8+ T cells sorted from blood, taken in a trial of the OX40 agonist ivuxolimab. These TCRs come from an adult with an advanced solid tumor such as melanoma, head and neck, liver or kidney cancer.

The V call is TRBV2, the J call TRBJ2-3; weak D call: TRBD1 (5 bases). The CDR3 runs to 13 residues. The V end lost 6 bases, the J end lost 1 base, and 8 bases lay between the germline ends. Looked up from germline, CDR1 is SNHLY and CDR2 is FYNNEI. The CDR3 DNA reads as TGTGCCAGCAGGGGCAGGGGCACAGATACGCAGTATTTT. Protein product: CASRGRGTDTQYF.

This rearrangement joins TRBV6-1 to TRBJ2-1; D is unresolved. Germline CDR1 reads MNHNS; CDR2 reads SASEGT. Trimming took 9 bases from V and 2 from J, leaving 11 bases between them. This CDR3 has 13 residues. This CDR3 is CASTTWAYNEQFF. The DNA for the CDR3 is TGTGCCAGTACGACTTGGGCCTACAATGAGCAGTTCTTC.

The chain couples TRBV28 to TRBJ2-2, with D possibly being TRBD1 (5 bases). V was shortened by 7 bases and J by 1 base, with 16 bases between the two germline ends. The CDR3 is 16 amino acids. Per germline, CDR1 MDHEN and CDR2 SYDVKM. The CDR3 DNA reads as TGTGCCAGCACTCGATTACAGGAATTGAACACCGGGGAGCTGTTTTTT. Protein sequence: CASTRLQELNTGELFF.

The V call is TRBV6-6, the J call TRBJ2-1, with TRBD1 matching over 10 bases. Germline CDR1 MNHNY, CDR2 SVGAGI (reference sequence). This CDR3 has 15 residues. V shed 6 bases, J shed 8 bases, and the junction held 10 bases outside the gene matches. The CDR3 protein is CASSPSGDRGDEQFF. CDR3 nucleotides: TGTGCCAGCAGCCCGAGTGGGGACAGGGGAGATGAGCAGTTCTTC.

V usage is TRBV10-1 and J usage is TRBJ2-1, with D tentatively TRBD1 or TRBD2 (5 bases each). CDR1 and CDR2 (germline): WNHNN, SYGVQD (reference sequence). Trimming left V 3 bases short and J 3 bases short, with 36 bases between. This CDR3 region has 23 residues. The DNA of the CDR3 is TGCGCCAGCAGTGATACACGTCCCGGGACGAGGGTCAGTAATGGGCTCCTCTACAATGAGCAGTTCTTC. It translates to CASSDTRPGTRVSNGLLYNEQFF.

The CDR3 loop is CASSLAGLLYEQYF. CDR3 bases: TGTGCCAGCAGCTTAGCCGGGTTACTCTACGAGCAGTACTTC. The chain has TRBV7-6 and TRBJ2-7; D call uncertain. Germline CDR1 is SGHVS and CDR2 is FNYEAQ. This CDR3 has 14 amino acids. V dropped 0 bases and J dropped 3 bases, with 9 bases sitting between them. Based on the CDR3 plus reference TRBV7-6 and TRBJ2-7, the full variable domain is GAGVSQSPRYKVTKRGQDVALRCDPISGHVSLYWYRQALGQGPEFLTYFNYEAQQDKSGLPNDRFSAERPEGSISTLTIQRTEQRDSAMYRCASSLAGLLYEQYFGPGTRLTVT.

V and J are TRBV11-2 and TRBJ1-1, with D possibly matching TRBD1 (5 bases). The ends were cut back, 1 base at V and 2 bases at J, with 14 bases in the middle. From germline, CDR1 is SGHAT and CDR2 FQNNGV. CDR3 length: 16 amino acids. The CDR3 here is CASSLGLRAANTEAFF. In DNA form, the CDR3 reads TGTGCCAGCAGCTTAGGCCTCAGGGCAGCTAACACTGAAGCTTTCTTT.

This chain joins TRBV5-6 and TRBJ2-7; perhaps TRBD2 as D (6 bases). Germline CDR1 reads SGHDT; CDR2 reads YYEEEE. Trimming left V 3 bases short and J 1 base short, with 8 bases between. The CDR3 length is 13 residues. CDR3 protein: CASSWGTSYEQYF. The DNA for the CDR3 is TGTGCCAGCAGCTGGGGGACTTCCTACGAGCAGTACTTC.

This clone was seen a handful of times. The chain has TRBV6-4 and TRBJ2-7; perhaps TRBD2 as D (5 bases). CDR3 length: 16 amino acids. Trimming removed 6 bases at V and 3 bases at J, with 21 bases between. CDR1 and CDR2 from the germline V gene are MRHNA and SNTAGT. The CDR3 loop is CASSPGLKVPDYEQYF. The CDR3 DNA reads TGTGCCAGCAGCCCAGGACTTAAAGTGCCTGACTACGAGCAGTACTTC.

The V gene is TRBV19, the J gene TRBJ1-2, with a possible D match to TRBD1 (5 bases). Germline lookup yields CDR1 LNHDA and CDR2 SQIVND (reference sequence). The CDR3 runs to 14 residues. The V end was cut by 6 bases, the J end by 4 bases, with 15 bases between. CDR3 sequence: CASSAGQQFYGYTF. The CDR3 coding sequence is TGTGCCAGTAGCGCAGGGCAGCAGTTCTATGGCTACACCTTC.